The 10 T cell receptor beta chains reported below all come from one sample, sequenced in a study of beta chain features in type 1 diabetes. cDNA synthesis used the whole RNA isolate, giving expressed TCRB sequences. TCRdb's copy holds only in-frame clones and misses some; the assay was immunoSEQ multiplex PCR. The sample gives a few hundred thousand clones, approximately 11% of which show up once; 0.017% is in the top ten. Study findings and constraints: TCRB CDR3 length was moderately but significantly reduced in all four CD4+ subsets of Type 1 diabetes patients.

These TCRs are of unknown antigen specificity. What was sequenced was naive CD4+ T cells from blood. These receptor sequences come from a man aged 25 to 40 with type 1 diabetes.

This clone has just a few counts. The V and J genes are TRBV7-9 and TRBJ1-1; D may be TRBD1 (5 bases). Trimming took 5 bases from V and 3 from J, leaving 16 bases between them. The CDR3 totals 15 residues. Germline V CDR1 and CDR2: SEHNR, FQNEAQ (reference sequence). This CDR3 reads CASSPRGGEDTEAFF. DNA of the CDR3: TGTGCCAGCAGCCCCCGGGGCGGGGAGGACACTGAAGCTTTCTTT.

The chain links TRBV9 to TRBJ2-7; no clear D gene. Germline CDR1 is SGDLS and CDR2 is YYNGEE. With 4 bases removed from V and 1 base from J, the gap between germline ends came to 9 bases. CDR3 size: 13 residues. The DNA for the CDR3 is TGTGCCAGCAGCCCCGGGTGGTCCTACGAGCAGTACTTC. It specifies CASSPGWSYEQYF.

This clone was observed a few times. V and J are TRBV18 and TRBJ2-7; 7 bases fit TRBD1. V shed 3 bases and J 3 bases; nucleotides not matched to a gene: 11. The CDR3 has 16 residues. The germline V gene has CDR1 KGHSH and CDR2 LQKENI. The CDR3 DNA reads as TGTGCCAGCTCACCGGTCAACAGGGGACCCGGCTACGAGCAGTACTTC. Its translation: CASSPVNRGPGYEQYF.

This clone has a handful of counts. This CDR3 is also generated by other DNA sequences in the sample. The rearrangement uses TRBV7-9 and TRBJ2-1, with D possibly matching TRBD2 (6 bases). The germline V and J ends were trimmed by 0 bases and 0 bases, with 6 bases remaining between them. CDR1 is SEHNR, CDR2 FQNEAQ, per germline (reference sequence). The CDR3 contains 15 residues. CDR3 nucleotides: TGTGCCAGCAGCTTAGCCGGGAGCTCCTACAATGAGCAGTTCTTC. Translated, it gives CASSLAGSSYNEQFF.

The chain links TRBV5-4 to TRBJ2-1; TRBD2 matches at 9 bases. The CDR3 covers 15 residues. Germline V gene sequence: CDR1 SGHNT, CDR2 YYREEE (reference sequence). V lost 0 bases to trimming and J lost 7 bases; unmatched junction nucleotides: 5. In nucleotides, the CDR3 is TGTGCCAGCAGCTTGGGCCTAGCGGGGAGGAATGAGCAGTTCTTC. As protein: CASSLGLAGRNEQFF. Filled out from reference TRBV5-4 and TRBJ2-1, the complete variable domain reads ETGVTQSPTHLIKTRGQQVTLRCSSQSGHNTVSWYQQALGQGPQFIFQYYREEENGRGNFPPRFSGLQFPNYSSELNVNALELDDSALYLCASSLGLAGRNEQFFGPGTRLTVL.

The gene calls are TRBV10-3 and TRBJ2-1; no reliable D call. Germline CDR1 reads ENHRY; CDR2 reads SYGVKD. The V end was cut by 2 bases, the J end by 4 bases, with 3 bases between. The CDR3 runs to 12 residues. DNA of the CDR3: TGTGCCATCAGTGAGCCGTACAATGAGCAGTTCTTC. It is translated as CAISEPYNEQFF.

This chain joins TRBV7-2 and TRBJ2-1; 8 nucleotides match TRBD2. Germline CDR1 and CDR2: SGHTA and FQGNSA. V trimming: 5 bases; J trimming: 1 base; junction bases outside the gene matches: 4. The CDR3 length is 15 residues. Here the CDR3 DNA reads TGTGCCAGCAGCCCAAGCGGGGGATCCTACAATGAGCAGTTCTTC. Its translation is CASSPSGGSYNEQFF.

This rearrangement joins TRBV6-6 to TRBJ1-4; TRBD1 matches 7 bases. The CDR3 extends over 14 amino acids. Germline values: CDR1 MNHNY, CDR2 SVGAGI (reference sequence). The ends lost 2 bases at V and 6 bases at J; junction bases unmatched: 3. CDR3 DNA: TGTGCCAGCAGTTACCGGGACAGTCATGAAAAACTGTTTTTT. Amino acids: CASSYRDSHEKLFF.

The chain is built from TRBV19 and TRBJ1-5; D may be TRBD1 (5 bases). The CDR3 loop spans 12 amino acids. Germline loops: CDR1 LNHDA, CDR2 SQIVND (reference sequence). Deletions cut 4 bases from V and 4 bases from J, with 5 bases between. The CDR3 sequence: CASSKGNQPQHF. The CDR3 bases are TGTGCCAGTAGTAAGGGGAATCAGCCCCAGCATTTT. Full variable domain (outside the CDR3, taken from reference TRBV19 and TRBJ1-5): DGGITQSPKYLFRKEGQNVTLSCEQNLNHDAMYWYRQDPGQGLRLIYYSQIVNDFQKGDIAEGYSVSREKKESFPLTVTSAQKNPTAFYLCASSKGNQPQHFGDGTRLSIL.

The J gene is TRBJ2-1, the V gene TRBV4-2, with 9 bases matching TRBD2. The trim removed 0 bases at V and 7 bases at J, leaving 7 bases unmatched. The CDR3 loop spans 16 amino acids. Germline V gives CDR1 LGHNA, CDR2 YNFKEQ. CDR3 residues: CASSQEKASGKNEQFF. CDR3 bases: TGTGCCAGCAGCCAAGAAAAGGCTAGCGGGAAAAATGAGCAGTTCTTC.